This T cell receptor beta chain is drawn from a study of glioma-infiltrating T cells. TCR alpha and beta CDR3 regions were amplified from RNA using iRepertoire nested multiplex PCR. TCRdb redid the calling of the multiplex PCR reads with MiXCR, one entry per CDR3 protein. Of about 410,000 distinct CDR3 sequences in the sample, 41% were seen once. This clonotype was recorded a few times. Its antigen is unknown. The study's findings and limits: Patients with low tissue-blood divergence carried a signature set of shared blood CDR3 motifs.

The clonotype was recovered from a human donor with low-grade glioma or glioblastoma, undergoing nonglioma brain surgery, or in good health (not recorded which). Sample: glioma tissue, nonneoplastic brain tissue, or PBMCs (not recorded which).

The CDR3 here is CASSVYQYEQYF. CDR3 nucleotides: TGTGCCAGCTCAGTTTATCAGTACGAGCAGTACTTC. The chain employs TRBV28 and TRBJ2-7; no firm D call. This CDR3 comprises 12 residues. CDR1 MDHEN and CDR2 SYDVKM come from the germline V gene. Trimming removed 8 bases from V and 4 bases from J, with 12 bases in between.